This TCR beta chain was sequenced for a study of cytomegalovirus exposure and HLA in healthy donors (dated by TCRdb to the late 2010s). A note on the overall study: An earlier analysis of a few hundred of the donors reported approximately 260 Gb of sequence data and 100 million to 120 million unique TCR beta sequences obtained from roughly 170 million T cells. About 320 gigabases of sequencing data and approximately 85 million unique TCR sequences were included in an early release covering roughly 600 HLA-typed donors. Of the roughly 400 genotyped donors, 65% to 90% fell in the genetic ancestry cluster associated with self-reported Caucasian donors. The aim of the study was to test whether cataloging public T cell receptors could identify signatures of past pathogen exposure. The study used immunosequencing to profile the T cell repertoires of approximately 640 subjects and linked those repertoires to cytomegalovirus serostatus. Along with the roughly 670-subject first cohort, a separate validation cohort of roughly 110 different subjects was used. To predict cytomegalovirus infection status, the study combined high-throughput TCR immunosequencing, statistical association of individual TCRs with disease status, and machine learning. To study patterns of TCR occurrence, a later analysis re-analyzed previously published TCR beta repertoires from just over 650 donors and added high-resolution HLA genotyping. Rather than using new phenotypic data, the later analysis identified candidate immune exposures from TCR beta sequences and from how often those sequences occurred across donors. To decide whether each TCR beta V gene segment behaved as functional or pseudogenic, an earlier analysis of some 600 of the donors relied on high-throughput TCR beta sequencing. Donor age, sex, ethnicity and CMV serostatus were compiled alongside the repertoire data. A later genetic analysis used genome-wide SNP genotypes for about 55% of the 666 donors, treating that subset as a discovery cohort. All discovery cohort repertoires had been generated using a single sequencing platform. HLA typing included class I and class II loci at four-digit resolution. The number of typed donors differed by locus: 629-630 for A, B, C, DRB1 and DQB1; 522 for DQA1; roughly 600 for DPA1; and some 450 for DPB1. Roughly 5 DR-DQ haplotypes were handled as single units for association and clustering, since linkage in the cohort was strong. Among several hundred genotyped donors of the cohort, an average of around 250,000 unique TCR beta nucleotide sequences was sequenced per donor, of which about 18% were non-productive. The research as a whole found: A cluster of highly shared sequence variants was judged likely to represent a technical artifact of the sequencing pipeline. Several of the top co-occurrence clusters appeared to be linked to parvovirus B19, influenza, CMV and Epstein-Barr virus, according to a later analysis. The only immune exposure information available for the cohort was CMV serostatus. Because counts were too low, 15 to 20 rarely observed V segments, including chromosome 9 orphons, were excluded from the earlier analysis of several hundred of the donors. A further reported finding was that TCR beta sequences accurately predicted the HLA-A and HLA-B alleles for most subjects in the first cohort. In an earlier analysis of some 500 of the donors, most TCR beta V segments appeared in productive rearrangements about 87% or about 30% of the time, broadly matching IMGT annotations. Only TCR beta chains were sequenced in this cohort, and the absence of alpha or paired-chain data limited detectable features. Linkage disequilibrium might explain the correlated functional status among segregating V segments, but an unknown experimental factor could not be excluded. In a later analysis, TCR association rates were found to vary across HLA loci, with the most associated TCRs seen for DRB1 alleles and the fewest for HLA-C alleles. The authors suggested that the approach could potentially be generalized to other disease states and immunological phenotypes. Roughly uniform sequencing depth across donors was assumed in presence/absence analyses, although this assumption may not hold. A later genetic analysis associated a missense DCLRE1C variant with V-gene and J-gene trimming of TCR beta chains, and an independent cohort replicated the association. Most TCR sequences were observed very rarely across donors, whereas some public TCRs were present in many individuals. Because HLA typing was unavailable for some donors at each locus, only the typed subset was used in association tests. In a later analysis, about 17,000 TCR beta sequences were associated with specific HLA alleles at a false discovery rate of 0.05. A few of the identified cytomegalovirus-associated TCR beta chains were confirmed in vitro to be specific for cytomegalovirus antigens. Compared with equally common non-associated chains, HLA-associated TCR beta chains in a later analysis were more clonally expanded and had lower generation probabilities. Strong co-occurrence of HLA alleles, especially DR and DQ, made assigning TCR associations to individual alleles difficult. In the study, around 160 TCR beta chains were listed as associated with cytomegalovirus. In both the original and validation cohorts, the classifier was reported to diagnose cytomegalovirus status with high specificity and sensitivity. The 87-base-pair reads could not distinguish some IMGT-functional V segments, including TRBV6-2 and TRBV6-3, so those segments were excluded. Compared with the approximately 720-donor mean, donors in an Asian-associated ancestry cluster had fewer N-insertions in productive TCRs, according to a later genetic analysis. A later analysis found that most CMV-associated TCR beta chains appeared HLA-restricted, with HLA associations seemingly driven largely by CMV exposure.

This clone was observed once. It lacks a known antigen. No base qualities exist here, and no much larger clone lies one base off it. The library came from the immunoSEQ multiplex PCR assay. For the multiplex PCR, a mixture combining 60 forward primers for TCR Vbeta segments and 13 reverse primers for TCR Jbeta segments was used. The CDR3 region of rearranged TCR beta genes was amplified from genomic DNA by a multiplex PCR assay. The Illumina HiSeq System was used to sequence the amplified TCR beta libraries as 87-base-pair reads. Per the original workflow: A later analysis tallied tens of millions of unique TCR beta chains across the 640 or so repertoires, and about 12 million of those chains were shared by two or more donors. Raw reads were error-corrected and collapsed into unique sequences by a nearest-neighbor algorithm in which closely related sequences were merged to remove PCR and sequencing errors. To assign V, D and J gene segments, CDR3 sequences were aligned to IMGT reference sequences. For a sequence to be retained, a match of at least six nucleotides to both a V gene segment and a J gene segment was required. A rearrangement counted as productive if the CDR3 had no stop codons and remained in frame with V and J, and every other rearrangement counted as non-productive. Following IMGT convention, CDR3 was defined as the stretch from the second conserved V-encoded cysteine up to the conserved J-encoded phenylalanine. In an earlier analysis of more than 550 of the donors, sequences lacking an unambiguous match to a single V gene segment were excluded. An earlier analysis of about 600 of the donors called V segments functional above 56.7% productive rearrangements and segregating when the between-donor standard deviation exceeded 5%. A statistical classification framework was built for diagnosing cytomegalovirus status from the catalog of TCR beta chain sequences. In a later analysis, TCR nucleotide sequences were compared against IMGT/GENE-DB human TR gene sequences so that V and J genes could be assigned. The TCRdist pipeline was used in a later analysis to assign CDR3 sequences and most-parsimonious VDJ recombination scenarios. In a later analysis, every TCR beta chain was defined by the combination of its CDR3 amino acid sequence and its V-gene family, and reads without a unique V-gene family were dropped. To address suspected cross-contamination and a sequencing artifact, a later analysis removed around 600 highly shared, low-generation-probability nucleotide sequences. A later analysis calculated a clonal expansion index for each public chain from normalized within-repertoire ranks of inferred template counts. In a later analysis, generation probabilities were computed using a VDJ recombination model fitted to out-of-frame rearrangements, and the results were checked against IGoR. In a later analysis, TCR-TCR, TCR-HLA and TCR-CMV co-occurrence was scored with hypergeometric tests, and a repertoire-size bias correction was applied to TCR pairs. To estimate false discovery rates, a later analysis permuted the HLA or CMV assignments 20 times. In a later analysis, co-occurring TCRs were grouped using DBSCAN, and TCRdist sequence similarity was added for clustering within HLA-allele-positive subsets. Co-occurrence clustering excluded repertoires with fewer than 30,000 or more than 120,000 public chains, plus five with anomalous nucleotide sharing. Sourced from immuneACCESS, this table was stored by TCRdb with only in-frame sequences that have V and J called. A share of the clones is absent; for the studies checked, an unresolved V gene accounts for under half, and the remainder has no known explanation. V and J calls and clone size are as listed in that table; D and trimming were resolved from the DNA. The sample table shows 100,000 to 150,000 clones, and over 75% are seen once. The ten largest clones add up to more than 1.5% of the sample.

Deletion took 2 bases off V and 5 bases off J, with a span of 13 bases between the germline ends. The germline V gene supplies CDR1 KGHSH and CDR2 LQKENI. There are 14 amino acids in the CDR3, from cysteine to phenylalanine inclusive. Of all the DNA, just the CDR3 is kept, 42 bases in frame from base 1. The cohort was made up of 666 healthy bone marrow donors. All cohort members were sampled while nominally healthy, although unrecorded immune exposures were likely present. The donor tested CMV seronegative and was one of the 352 seronegative cohort members. A peripheral blood sample was provided by each donor, and peripheral blood mononuclear cells were used for TCR beta sequencing. The Qiagen DNeasy Blood Extraction Kit was used to extract genomic DNA from the blood cell samples.

The receptor's source is a man between 40 and 49 years old in good health and CMV-seronegative. The rearranged chain carries TRBV18 and TRBJ2-7; a tentative D call is TRBD2 (5 bases match). Source material: PBMCs. The CDR3 protein sequence reads: CASSPKSGEHEQYF. The nucleotide sequence is given as TGTGCCAGCTCACCAAAATCCGGGGAACACGAGCAGTACTTC.